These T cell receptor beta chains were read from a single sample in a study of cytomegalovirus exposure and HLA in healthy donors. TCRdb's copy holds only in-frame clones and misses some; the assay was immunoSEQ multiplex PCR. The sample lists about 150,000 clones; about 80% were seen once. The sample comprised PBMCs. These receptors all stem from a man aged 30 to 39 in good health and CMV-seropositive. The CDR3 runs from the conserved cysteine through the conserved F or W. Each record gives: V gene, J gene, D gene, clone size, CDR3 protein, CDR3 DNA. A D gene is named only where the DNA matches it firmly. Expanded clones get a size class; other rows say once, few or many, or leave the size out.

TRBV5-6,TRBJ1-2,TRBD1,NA,CASSTRDRVWGYTF,TGTGCCAGCAGCACGCGGGACAGGGTTTGGGGCTACACCTTC
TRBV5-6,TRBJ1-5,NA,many,CASSTGGSSNQPQHF,TGTGCCAGCAGCACTGGAGGCAGTAGCAATCAGCCCCAGCATTTT
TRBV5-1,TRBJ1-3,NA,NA,CASSLVSRDSGNTIYF,TGCGCCAGCAGCTTGGTCTCCAGGGACTCTGGAAACACCATATATTTT
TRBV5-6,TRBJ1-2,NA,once,CASSEGGYYGYTF,TGTGCCAGCAGCGAAGGGGGATACTATGGCTACACCTTC
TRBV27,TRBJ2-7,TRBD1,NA,CASSFAGTGVIEQYF,TGTGCCAGCAGCTTCGCCGGGACAGGGGTCATCGAGCAGTACTTC
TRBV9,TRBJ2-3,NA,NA,CASSVDSSTDTQYF,TGTGCCAGCAGCGTAGACAGCAGCACAGATACGCAGTATTTT
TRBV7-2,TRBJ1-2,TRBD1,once,CASSPSRPGTGPANYGYTF,TGTGCCAGCAGCCCTAGCCGTCCCGGGACAGGTCCCGCTAACTATGGCTACACCTTC
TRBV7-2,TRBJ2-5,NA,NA,CASSPAASLQTQYF,TGTGCCAGCAGCCCGGCGGCTAGCTTACAGACCCAGTACTTC
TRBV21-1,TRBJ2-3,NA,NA,CASSMGAVRRDTTDTQYF,TGTGCCAGCAGCATGGGGGCGGTTCGAAGGGACACGACAGATACGCAGTATTTT
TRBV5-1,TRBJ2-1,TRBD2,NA,CASSPEDSGGARVKRNEQFF,TGCGCCAGCAGCCCCGAGGATAGCGGGGGGGCCAGGGTTAAGAGGAATGAGCAGTTCTTC